The 18 T cell receptor beta chains below all came from one sample that was sequenced in a study of T-cell memory formation after mild COVID-19. Each CDR3 protein is one row after TCRdb ran MiXCR on the 5' RACE reads. Among hundreds of thousands of distinct CDR3 sequences listed, less than 25% were seen once. The specimen was PBMCs or a T cell subset sorted from them (not recorded which). These receptor sequences come from a man aged 18 to 29 who had mild COVID-19 (a few samples of this study predate the infection). Cell type and time point are not known.

This clonotype was found a few times. The CDR3 here is CASSLGSLGNEQFF. The CDR3 DNA reads as TGCGCCAGCAGCTTGGGTTCCCTGGGTAATGAGCAGTTCTTC. The chain couples TRBV5-1 to TRBJ2-1; D is undetermined. The CDR3 totals 14 residues. Germline V gives CDR1 SGHRS, CDR2 YFSETQ. Trimming removed 0 bases at V and 7 bases at J, with 11 bases between.

This chain joins TRBV20-1 and TRBJ2-7; D may be TRBD1 (6 bases). The length of the CDR3 is 12 residues. The V end lost 6 bases, the J end lost 0 bases, and 9 bases lay between the germline ends. Germline assignment: CDR1 DFQATT and CDR2 SNEGSKA (reference sequence). CDR3 DNA sequence: TGCAGTGCCACAGGGAGCTCCTACGAGCAGTACTTC. Amino acid sequence: CSATGSSYEQYF.

The chain has TRBV5-1 and TRBJ2-1; 10 nucleotides line up with TRBD2. The length of the CDR3 is 13 residues. With V trimmed by 7 bases and J by 3 bases, 1 base remained unmatched. Per the germline V gene, CDR1 is SGHRS and CDR2 is YFSETQ. The chain's CDR3 is CASGTSDYNEQFF. CDR3 in DNA: TGCGCCAGCGGGACTAGCGACTACAATGAGCAGTTCTTC.

The chain has TRBV2 and TRBJ1-1; D may be TRBD1 (6 bases). Germline CDR1 reads SNHLY; CDR2 reads FYNNEI. V dropped 7 bases and J dropped 5 bases, with 14 bases sitting between them. The CDR3 length is 13 residues. CDR3 region: CASNGGPGTEAFF. Written as DNA, the CDR3 is TGTGCCAGCAATGGGGGGCCAGGGACTGAAGCTTTCTTT.

This clonotype was found many times. The rearrangement links TRBV4-3 to TRBJ2-1, with D possibly TRBD1 on 6 matching bases. V lost 4 bases, J lost 2 bases, and 15 bases lay in between. This CDR3 is built from 16 residues. Germline V CDR1 and CDR2: LGHNA, YSLEER. CDR3 coding DNA: TGCGCCAGCAGCCTAGACGGGACAAGACCCTACAATGAGCAGTTCTTC. Translated: CASSLDGTRPYNEQFF.

This clonotype was observed a few times. The chain uses TRBV6-5 and TRBJ2-7; 8 bases map to TRBD1. This CDR3 contains 15 residues. Germline values: CDR1 MNHEY, CDR2 SVGAGI. The V segment lost 2 bases and the J segment 4 bases; nucleotides outside the gene matches: 7. This CDR3 reads CASSYRPRQGYEQYF. The CDR3 region has the DNA TGTGCCAGCAGTTACCGACCCAGACAGGGGTACGAGCAGTACTTC.

This clonotype was seen ten or more times. The CDR3 protein is CASGMNTEAFF. The CDR3 nucleotides read TGTGCCAGCGGGATGAACACTGAAGCTTTCTTT. The chain joins TRBV7-2 to TRBJ1-1; D unclear. Germline values: CDR1 SGHTA, CDR2 FQGNSA. The CDR3 loop spans 11 amino acids. Trimming left V 8 bases short and J 0 bases short, with 4 bases between.

This clonotype has a handful of counts. This rearrangement joins TRBV29-1 to TRBJ1-1; the match to TRBD1 covers 8 bases. The germline CDR1 and CDR2 sequences are SQVTM and ANQGSEA. J gave up 5 bases and V 6 bases, and 8 bases lay outside the gene matches. The CDR3 has 13 amino acids. The CDR3 region is CSVADRAKTEAFF. For the CDR3, the DNA is TGCAGCGTGGCGGACAGGGCAAAGACTGAAGCTTTCTTT.

Here the CDR3 DNA reads TGCGCCAGCAGCCTGACAGGGGGCCTATGGAACACTGAAGCTTTCTTT. This codes for CASSLTGGLWNTEAFF. The V and J genes are TRBV5-1 and TRBJ1-1; 10 nucleotides line up with TRBD1. V was pared by 4 bases and J by 1 base, with 7 bases of the junction left unmatched. The germline CDR1 and CDR2 sequences are SGHRS and YFSETQ. This CDR3 is 16 amino acids long.

The genes are TRBV5-5 and TRBJ1-6; D call uncertain. Between the trimmed V and J ends, which lost 3 bases and 0 bases, there was a span of 13 bases. The CDR3 is made up of 17 amino acids. From germline, CDR1 is SGHKS and CDR2 YYEKEE (reference sequence). CDR3 in amino acids: CASSSVYGSSYNSPLHF. For the CDR3, the DNA is TGTGCCAGCAGCTCCGTTTACGGGAGCTCCTATAATTCACCCCTCCACTTT. The variable domain in full, with the rest retrieved from reference TRBV5-5 and TRBJ1-6, is DAGVTQSPTHLIKTRGQQVTLRCSPISGHKSVSWYQQVLGQGPQFIFQYYEKEERGRGNFPDRFSARQFPNYSSELNVNALLLGDSALYLCASSSVYGSSYNSPLHFGNGTRLTVT.

V usage is TRBV7-9 and J usage is TRBJ1-1; maybe TRBD1 (6 bases). Germline V gene sequence: CDR1 SEHNR, CDR2 FQNEAQ (reference sequence). This CDR3 region has 15 residues. The ends were cut back, 6 bases at V and 4 bases at J, with 18 bases in the middle. CDR3 protein: CASRVSETGITEAFF. CDR3 nucleotides: TGTGCCAGCAGAGTTTCCGAAACAGGGATCACTGAAGCTTTCTTT. The full variable domain, with the rest looked up from reference TRBV7-9 and TRBJ1-1, is DTGVSQNPRHKITKRGQNVTFRCDPISEHNRLYWYRQTLGQGPEFLTYFQNEAQLEKSRLLSDRFSAERPKGSFSTLEIQRTEQGDSAMYLCASRVSETGITEAFFGQGTRLTVV.

This chain uses TRBV3-1 with TRBJ1-6, with TRBD1 as a possible D gene (5 bases). CDR3 length: 15 residues. CDR1 is LGHDT and CDR2 is YNNKEL in the germline V gene (reference sequence). The V end was cut by 2 bases, the J end by 7 bases, with 12 bases between. The CDR3 region is CASSQSGTGNSPLHF. In DNA, the CDR3 is TGTGCCAGCAGCCAATCCGGGACGGGCAATTCACCCCTCCACTTT. Looking up the rest from reference TRBV3-1 and TRBJ1-6 gives the full variable domain: DTAVSQTPKYLVTQMGNDKSIKCEQNLGHDTMYWYKQDSKKFLKIMFSYNNKELIINETVPNRFSPKSPDKAHLNLHINSLELGDSAVYFCASSQSGTGNSPLHFGNGTRLTVT.

The chain joins TRBV3-1 to TRBJ2-5; perhaps TRBD1 as D (6 bases). The CDR3 is made up of 15 amino acids. Between the trimmed V and J ends, which lost 1 base and 0 bases, there was a span of 9 bases. The germline V gene encodes CDR1 LGHDT and CDR2 YNNKEL (reference sequence). In DNA, the CDR3 is TGTGCCAGCAGCCAAGGTTCAGGGGACCAAGAGACCCAGTACTTC. Translation: CASSQGSGDQETQYF.

This clonotype has more than one count but fewer than ten. The V gene is TRBV12-3 or TRBV12-4, the J gene TRBJ2-7; D not resolved. The germline V and J ends were trimmed by 7 bases and 0 bases, with 13 bases remaining between them. The CDR3 consists of 14 residues. CDR3 region: CASTRTELSYEQYF. In DNA, the CDR3 is TGTGCCAGCACCCGGACGGAACTCTCCTACGAGCAGTACTTC.

In nucleotides, the CDR3 is TGCAGCGTTGACCTTACTAGCGGGGGAGGGGTCAATGAGCAGTTCTTC. As protein: CSVDLTSGGGVNEQFF. This chain connects TRBV29-1 to TRBJ2-1, with 11 bases lining up with TRBD2. The ends lost 3 bases at V and 6 bases at J; junction bases unmatched: 10. In germline, CDR1 is SQVTM, CDR2 ANQGSEA. This CDR3 contains 16 residues.

This clonotype was seen repeatedly, ten times or more. The genes are TRBV4-3 and TRBJ2-3; D gene ambiguous. The CDR3 length is 14 residues. Trimming removed 0 bases at V and 2 bases at J, with 6 bases between. Per germline, CDR1 LGHNA and CDR2 YSLEER. CDR3 sequence reads: CASSQEPFTDTQYF. The CDR3 region has the DNA TGCGCCAGCAGCCAAGAACCGTTCACAGATACGCAGTATTTT.

The rearrangement links TRBV5-1 to TRBJ2-3; D is unresolved. CDR3 length equals 15 residues. The V end lost 1 base, the J end lost 2 bases, and 11 bases lay between the germline ends. The germline V gene has CDR1 SGHRS and CDR2 YFSETQ. The CDR3 sequence is CASSLNTAITDTQYF. The DNA of the CDR3 is TGCGCCAGCAGCTTGAACACGGCGATCACAGATACGCAGTATTTT.

In this sample, this clonotype turned up a few times. The genes are TRBV29-1 and TRBJ1-2, with unresolved D. The CDR3 consists of 14 residues. Trimming pared 6 bases from V and 2 bases from J, leaving 16 bases between. Germline-derived CDR1 and CDR2 are SQVTM and ANQGSEA. As DNA, the CDR3 is TGCAGCGTGGCGGGAGACGGGGAAAACTATGGCTACACCTTC. Its translation: CSVAGDGENYGYTF.